These 10 T cell receptor beta chains originate from one sample sequenced in a study of CD8+ T cells in alopecia areata (dated by TCRdb to the late 2010s). Receptor libraries were prepared by the immunoSEQ multiplex PCR assay. RNA was extracted from all samples and reverse transcribed into cDNA, which served as template for TCR sequencing. Held by TCRdb, this immuneACCESS table contains in-frame sequences only and omits some clones. Under half of the omission traces to an unresolved V gene where checked; the cause of the rest is unknown. For this sample there are roughly 150,000 clones; about 60% appear just once. The ten largest clones take up under 6.5% of the sample. The intended sense of this specimen's time point label: baseline before oral tofacitinib. The sample consisted of CD4+ T cells sorted from blood, taken at week 0. All receptors come from a human donor with alopecia areata.

This clone was detected ten times or more. This chain links TRBV7-9 with TRBJ2-3; 9 bases are a match to TRBD1. Germline-derived CDR1 and CDR2 are SEHNR and FQNEAQ (reference sequence). V shed 4 bases, J shed 4 bases, and the junction held 9 bases outside the gene matches. This CDR3 is built from 16 residues. CDR3 coding DNA: TGTGCCAGCAGCTCAGGACAGGGGCCGGCGGCAGATACGCAGTATTTT. Amino acid sequence: CASSSGQGPAADTQYF.

V usage is TRBV6-6 and J usage is TRBJ1-5, with TRBD1 matching over 7 bases. The CDR3 contains 15 residues. Germline trimming cut 6 bases from V and 3 bases from J; bases unmatched to any gene: 8. CDR1 is MNHNY and CDR2 is SVGAGI in the germline V gene (reference sequence). In nucleotides, the CDR3 is TGTGCCAGCAGCCCACTTGGACAGGACAATCAGCCCCAGCATTTT. The encoded protein is CASSPLGQDNQPQHF.

V is TRBV4-1 and J is TRBJ1-2; no clear D. The CDR3 consists of 13 residues. Germline-derived CDR1 and CDR2 are MGHRA and YSYEKL. V lost 0 bases to trimming and J lost 8 bases, with 10 bases between them. CDR3 residues: CASSQDWRRGYTF. The CDR3 nucleotides are TGCGCCAGCAGCCAAGATTGGAGGCGGGGCTACACCTTC.

This chain uses TRBV27 with TRBJ1-1; possibly TRBD1 for D (5 bases). Trimming pared 5 bases from V and 4 bases from J, leaving 14 bases between. There are 14 residues in the CDR3. Germline CDR1 reads MNHEY; CDR2 reads SMNVEV (reference sequence). The CDR3 spells CASSPSGGTTEAFF. CDR3 bases: TGTGCCAGCAGTCCTTCGGGGGGGACCACTGAAGCTTTCTTT.

This clone has just one count. The V and J genes are TRBV4-1 and TRBJ2-7; 7 bases are shared with TRBD1. The J call could be wrong; TRBJ2-1 is a better fit for the DNA end. This CDR3 has 16 residues. Germline V gives CDR1 MGHRA, CDR2 YSYEKL. This CDR3 is CASSPPQGDSYNEQFF. In nucleotides, the CDR3 is TGCGCCAGCAGCCCACCCCAGGGGGACTCCTACAATGAGCAGTTCTTC.

The chain couples TRBV30 to TRBJ2-5; D is ambiguous. In germline, CDR1 is GTSNPN, CDR2 SVGIG (reference sequence). The V and J ends lost 0 bases and 0 bases respectively, with 8 bases between them. The CDR3 loop spans 14 amino acids. The CDR3, as DNA: TGTGCCTGGAGTGTCGGCCCGTACCAAGAGACCCAGTACTTC. Translated, it gives CAWSVGPYQETQYF. The full variable domain, in which reference TRBV30 and TRBJ2-5 provide the parts outside the CDR3, is SQTIHQWPATLVQPVGSPLSLECTVEGTSNPNLYWYRQAAGRGLQLLFYSVGIGQISSEVPQNLSASRPQDRQFILSSKKLLLSDSGFYLCAWSVGPYQETQYFGPGTRLLVL.

A single count supports this clone. This chain uses TRBV6-5 with TRBJ2-2; 7 bases agree with TRBD2. V was pared by 2 bases and J by 5 bases, with 8 bases of the junction left unmatched. Germline assignment: CDR1 MNHEY and CDR2 SVGAGI. The CDR3 spans 16 residues. The DNA for the CDR3 is TGTGCCAGCAGTTACGCCCCTGGGGGGGGAACCGGGGAGCTGTTTTTT. This sequence encodes CASSYAPGGGTGELFF.

The CDR3 reads CASSAGQGNYGYTF. DNA of the CDR3: TGCGCCAGCAGCGCAGGACAGGGGAACTATGGCTACACCTTC. The chain carries TRBV5-1 and TRBJ1-2, with 9 bases lining up with TRBD1. Germline-derived CDR1 and CDR2 are SGHRS and YFSETQ. Losses at the gene ends were 4 bases for V and 2 bases for J; bases not matched to a gene: 3. This CDR3 contains 14 residues.

This clone was seen a few times. This chain connects TRBV7-2 to TRBJ2-2; no firm D call. With 5 bases removed from V and 6 bases from J, the gap between germline ends came to 10 bases. The CDR3 runs to 13 residues. Germline CDR1 SGHTA, CDR2 FQGNSA. CDR3 residues: CASSLSAPGELFF. The CDR3 region has the DNA TGTGCCAGCAGCCTATCCGCCCCCGGGGAGCTGTTTTTT.

This clone has only one observation. This sequence joins TRBV18 and TRBJ2-1; TRBD1 is a possible D gene (5 bases). V was shortened by 0 bases and J by 7 bases, with 7 bases between the two germline ends. The CDR3 totals 13 residues. Germline assignment: CDR1 KGHSH and CDR2 LQKENI. The CDR3 coding sequence is TGTGCCAGCTCACCACCGTCAGGGAATGAGCAGTTCTTC. Amino acid sequence: CASSPPSGNEQFF.